This TCR beta chain stems from a study of T-cell memory formation after mild COVID-19. Study outcomes and limitations: Prior to infection, memory already included some responding clones, suggesting cross-reactive memory joined.

On this clonotype: Its antigen is undetermined.

Each CDR3 protein is one row after TCRdb ran MiXCR on the 5' RACE reads. Seen here are under 250,000 distinct CDR3 sequences, over 9.5% observed once, and the top ten hold 3% to 4%. This CDR3 is 16 amino acids long. Trimming left V 0 bases short and J 8 bases short, with 16 bases between. This sequence originates from a man younger than 35 who had mild COVID-19 (a few samples of this study predate the infection). Cell type and time point are not known. The chain is built from TRBV12-3 or TRBV12-4 and TRBJ2-2; D is unresolved. The specimen was PBMCs or a T cell subset sorted from them (not recorded which). The CDR3 loop reads CASSLAWQVHRGELFF. The CDR3 coding sequence is TGTGCCAGCAGTTTAGCGTGGCAGGTTCATCGGGGGGAGCTGTTTTTT.